These T cell receptor beta chains were read from a single sample in a study of CD8 T cells in ankylosing spondylitis. TCRdb analysed the 5' RACE reads with MiXCR anew, one entry per CDR3 protein. The data show 200,000 to 300,000 distinct CDR3 sequences, with about 9.1% seen just once and about 6.5% held by the top ten. The sample taken for sequencing was blood, either unsorted or a sorted T cell fraction (not recorded which). The source is a male donor with ankylosing spondylitis or in good health (not recorded which). Both conserved end residues are part of each CDR3. D genes are given only for firm matches. Not every row has a clone size; where given, it reads once, few, many or a size class.

CSASSGGNTGELFF,TGCAGTGCTAGCTCAGGGGGAAACACCGGGGAGCTGTTTTTT,many,TRBJ2-2,14,TRBV20-1,TRBD1
CASSGLGQNQETQYF,TGTGCCAGCAGTGGCTTGGGACAGAACCAAGAGACCCAGTACTTC,few,TRBJ2-5,15,TRBV2,TRBD1
CASSFQGRFDEQFF,TGTGCCAGCAGCTTCCAGGGTAGGTTCGATGAGCAGTTCTTC,many,TRBJ2-1,14,TRBV5-5,NA
CASSLVRDEQFF,TGTGCCAGCAGCTTGGTTCGGGATGAGCAGTTCTTC,many,TRBJ2-1,12,TRBV5-5,NA
CASSQVFASSTDTQYF,TGCGCCAGCAGCCAAGTATTTGCGTCTAGCACAGATACGCAGTATTTT,few,TRBJ2-3,16,TRBV4-3,NA
CASSPPGDSGNTIYF,TGTGCCAGCTCACCCCCCGGGGACTCTGGAAACACCATATATTTT,NA,TRBJ1-3,15,TRBV18,NA
CCARATSDRRSGNTIYF,TGCTGCGCTAGAGCTACCTCGGACAGACGCTCTGGAAACACCATATATTTT,few,TRBJ1-3,17,TRBV20-1,NA
CASSQVGVGEQYF,TGTGCCAGCAGCCAAGTCGGCGTCGGCGAGCAGTACTTC,NA,TRBJ2-7,13,TRBV14,NA
CASTSGQYNQPQHF,TGTGCCAGCACTTCCGGGCAGTACAATCAGCCCCAGCATTTT,many,TRBJ1-5,14,TRBV12-3/TRBV12-4,NA
CASSYQGAHGNEQFF,TGTGCCAGCAGTTATCAGGGGGCCCACGGCAATGAGCAGTTCTTC,many,TRBJ2-1,15,TRBV6-2/TRBV6-3,TRBD1
CASSPHGAPGELFF,TGTGCCAGCAGCCCCCATGGGGCTCCCGGGGAGCTGTTTTTT,few,TRBJ2-2,14,TRBV7-9,NA
CASSEFSLAGNHPPYNEQFF,TGCGCCAGCAGTGAGTTTTCCCTAGCGGGAAATCACCCCCCCTACAATGAGCAGTTCTTC,many,TRBJ2-1,20,TRBV10-1,TRBD2
CASSSGLRFTGELFF,TGTGCCAGCAGTTCCGGACTACGGTTCACCGGGGAGCTGTTTTTT,many,TRBJ2-2,15,TRBV6-5,NA
CSAKPGDQPQHF,TGCAGTGCCAAACCGGGAGATCAGCCCCAGCATTTT,many,TRBJ1-5,12,TRBV20-1,NA
CSARQSRADMNTEAFF,TGCAGTGCTAGGCAGTCCAGGGCAGACATGAACACTGAAGCTTTCTTT,many,TRBJ1-1,16,TRBV20-1,NA
CASSLRPPGQTMNTEAFF,TGCGCCAGCAGCCTAAGACCACCGGGACAGACCATGAACACTGAAGCTTTCTTT,NA,TRBJ1-1,18,TRBV4-3,TRBD1
CASSFGLAGGPGEQFF,TGTGCCAGCAGCTTCGGACTAGCGGGAGGGCCGGGTGAGCAGTTCTTC,few,TRBJ2-1,16,TRBV7-2,TRBD2
CSPWTGRRKTQYF,TGCAGCCCATGGACGGGCCGGAGGAAGACCCAGTACTTC,NA,TRBJ2-5,13,TRBV29-1,NA
CASSPMDLSSYNSPLHF,TGTGCCAGCAGCCCCATGGACTTGAGCTCCTATAATTCACCCCTCCACTTT,NA,TRBJ1-6,17,TRBV9,NA
CASSRGVGRPLHF,TGTGCCAGCAGCCGCGGCGTGGGTCGTCCCCTCCACTTT,NA,TRBJ1-6,13,TRBV7-2,NA
CASSLIFAEGSGGYTF,TGCGCCAGCAGCCTCATTTTTGCGGAAGGGTCGGGTGGCTACACCTTC,many,TRBJ1-2,16,TRBV4-1,NA
CAISGQGLVTEAFF,TGTGCCATCAGTGGACAGGGGTTGGTCACTGAAGCTTTCTTT,many,TRBJ1-1,14,TRBV10-3,TRBD1
CSASFRTRQSEQYF,TGCAGTGCTAGCTTCCGGACTAGGCAGTCCGAGCAGTACTTC,few,TRBJ2-7,14,TRBV20-1,TRBD2
CASSPWTGWNTGELFF,TGTGCCAGCAGCCCCTGGACAGGGTGGAACACCGGGGAGCTGTTTTTT,many,TRBJ2-2,16,TRBV14,TRBD1
CASSPELGGASYGYTF,TGTGCCAGTAGCCCAGAGTTAGGGGGGGCGAGCTATGGCTACACCTTC,few,TRBJ1-2,16,TRBV19,NA
CASSQVQVWGTGELFF,TGCGCCAGCAGCCAAGTCCAGGTTTGGGGTACCGGGGAGCTGTTTTTT,many,TRBJ2-2,16,TRBV4-1,NA
CSARGARGDTEAFF,TGCAGTGCTAGAGGGGCCCGGGGGGACACTGAAGCTTTCTTT,many,TRBJ1-1,14,TRBV20-1,NA
CASSLHTEGTEAFF,TGTGCCAGCAGCTTACACACAGAGGGGACTGAAGCTTTCTTT,few,TRBJ1-1,14,TRBV7-3,NA
CSAPLRTGETQYF,TGCAGTGCTCCGCTTAGGACAGGAGAGACCCAGTACTTC,many,TRBJ2-5,13,TRBV20-1,TRBD1
CSVSMPRDEQYF,TGCAGCGTGAGTATGCCTCGGGACGAGCAGTACTTC,many,TRBJ2-7,12,TRBV29-1,NA
CSAWLSGASTEAFF,TGCAGTGCGTGGCTCTCAGGGGCCTCCACTGAAGCTTTCTTT,many,TRBJ1-1,14,TRBV20-1,NA
CASSYRRRAGETQYF,TGTGCCAGCAGTTACCGCAGGAGGGCCGGAGAGACCCAGTACTTC,few,TRBJ2-5,15,TRBV6-5,NA
CASSARQGDQPQHF,TGTGCCAGCAGCGCCAGACAGGGAGATCAGCCCCAGCATTTT,many,TRBJ1-5,14,TRBV6-1,TRBD1
CASSQARNYEQYF,TGTGCCAGCAGCCAAGCACGGAACTACGAGCAGTACTTC,few,TRBJ2-7,13,TRBV4-2,NA
CSAPIQRASYNEQFF,TGCAGTGCCCCAATTCAGCGGGCATCCTACAATGAGCAGTTCTTC,many,TRBJ2-1,15,TRBV20-1,NA
CSARDLTGPYEQYF,TGCAGTGCTAGAGATCTGACAGGACCCTACGAGCAGTACTTC,many,TRBJ2-7,14,TRBV20-1,NA
CASSLFRDSNYGYTF,TGCGCCAGCAGCCTCTTTCGGGACAGCAACTATGGCTACACCTTC,many,TRBJ1-2,15,TRBV4-3,TRBD1
CASSPWTSGGRGTDTQYF,TGTGCCAGCAGCCCTTGGACTAGCGGGGGGCGGGGCACAGATACGCAGTATTTT,many,TRBJ2-3,18,TRBV9,TRBD2
CASSPLFNTEAFF,TGCGCCAGCAGCCCATTATTCAACACTGAAGCTTTCTTT,many,TRBJ1-1,13,TRBV5-1,NA
CASSFLGGGSQETQYF,TGTGCCAGCAGCTTTCTTGGGGGAGGGTCCCAAGAGACCCAGTACTTC,many,TRBJ2-5,16,TRBV7-3,TRBD2
CASSSYRFDSGDYNEQFF,TGTGCCAGCAGTTCCTACCGTTTCGACTCTGGGGATTACAATGAGCAGTTCTTC,many,TRBJ2-1,18,TRBV6-5,NA
CSADGNTEAFF,TGCAGTGCTGACGGGAACACTGAAGCTTTCTTT,many,TRBJ1-1,11,TRBV20-1,NA
CASSLAANLHEQFF,TGCGCCAGCAGCTTGGCTGCTAATCTCCATGAGCAGTTCTTC,many,TRBJ2-1,14,TRBV5-1,NA
CASSPRDSGGYTF,TGTGCCAGCAGCCCCCGGGACAGTGGGGGCTACACCTTC,few,TRBJ1-2,13,TRBV7-3,TRBD1
CASSSDSIETQYF,TGTGCCAGCAGCAGTGATAGTATCGAGACCCAGTACTTC,few,TRBJ2-5,13,TRBV7-2,NA
CATSPRRTSGSLFNEQFF,TGTGCCACCAGCCCCCGTCGGACTAGCGGATCACTCTTCAATGAGCAGTTCTTC,NA,TRBJ2-1,18,TRBV15,TRBD2
CASSLVGQQETQYF,TGTGCCAGCAGCTTGGTAGGACAGCAAGAGACCCAGTACTTC,many,TRBJ2-5,14,TRBV5-4,NA
CASSIAPLLGGGWSYEQYF,TGTGCCAGCAGCATCGCCCCCCTACTTGGCGGGGGTTGGTCCTACGAGCAGTACTTC,few,TRBJ2-7,19,TRBV5-6,TRBD2
CSVWTGDPDTQYF,TGCAGTGTCTGGACAGGGGACCCAGATACGCAGTATTTT,few,TRBJ2-3,13,TRBV20-1,TRBD1
CSARRGGPYNEQFF,TGCAGTGCCCGGCGAGGGGGGCCCTACAATGAGCAGTTCTTC,many,TRBJ2-1,14,TRBV20-1,NA
CASSLSGDQPQHF,TGTGCCAGCAGCTTGTCAGGGGACCAGCCCCAGCATTTT,many,TRBJ1-5,13,TRBV12-3/TRBV12-4,NA
CASSKTPTYEQYF,TGTGCCAGCAGCAAAACACCTACCTACGAGCAGTACTTC,few,TRBJ2-7,13,TRBV5-5,NA
CASSLEGGQDTQYF,TGCGCCAGCAGCTTGGAGGGGGGCCAGGATACGCAGTATTTT,many,TRBJ2-3,14,TRBV5-1,NA